Following are 14 T cell receptor beta chains from one sample sequenced in a study of T cell responses to AZD1222 COVID-19 vaccine. Assay used: immunoSEQ multiplex PCR; TCRdb lists only in-frame clones, some missing. This table has about 140,000 clones, 80% to 90% appearing once. Source: peripheral blood, taken on day 0 of AZD1222 vaccination. The receptors come from an adult in good health.

This chain joins TRBV7-8 and TRBJ2-3; 7 bases are a match to TRBD1. The CDR3 is 19 residues long. V shed 1 base, J shed 0 bases, and the junction held 13 bases outside the gene matches. Germline-derived CDR1 and CDR2 are SGHVS and FQNEAQ. Here the CDR3 reads CASSLVYPTDRTSTDTQYF. The DNA for the CDR3 is TGTGCCAGCAGCTTAGTCTACCCCACGGACAGGACCAGCACAGATACGCAGTATTTT.

The rearrangement links TRBV27 to TRBJ1-5; D perhaps matches TRBD1 (5 bases). Germline V gene data show CDR1 as MNHEY and CDR2 as SMNVEV (reference sequence). With 0 bases removed from V and 2 bases from J, the gap between germline ends came to 8 bases. The CDR3 loop spans 15 amino acids. CDR3 in amino acids: CASSLSRGGNQPQHF. DNA for the CDR3: TGTGCCAGCAGTTTATCCCGGGGCGGCAATCAGCCCCAGCATTTT.

V usage is TRBV27 and J usage is TRBJ1-1, with 12 bases that match TRBD1. The ends lost 6 bases at V and 1 base at J; junction bases unmatched: 6. CDR1 is MNHEY, CDR2 SMNVEV, per germline (reference sequence). The CDR3 runs 16 residues. The chain's CDR3 is CASRGQGARWNTEAFF. CDR3 sequence (DNA): TGTGCCAGCAGGGGACAGGGGGCCCGGTGGAACACTGAAGCTTTCTTT.

V is TRBV5-1 and J is TRBJ1-1; TRBD1 matches 7 bases. The CDR3 loop spans 17 amino acids. Germline trimming cut 4 bases from V and 1 base from J; bases unmatched to any gene: 13. The V gene's germline CDR1 is SGHRS and CDR2 YFSETQ. CDR3 sequence (DNA): TGCGCCAGCAGCCTTACAGGGGATCACAGAAGGAACACTGAAGCTTTCTTT. Amino acid sequence: CASSLTGDHRRNTEAFF. Together with reference TRBV5-1 and TRBJ1-1, the CDR3 gives the full variable domain: KAGVTQTPRYLIKTRGQQVTLSCSPISGHRSVSWYQQTPGQGLQFLFEYFSETQRNKGNFPGRFSGRQFSNSRSEMNVSTLELGDSALYLCASSLTGDHRRNTEAFFGQGTRLTVV.

The J gene is TRBJ1-1, the V gene TRBV5-1; 12 bases agree with TRBD1. The CDR3 is 17 residues long. Looked up from germline, CDR1 is SGHRS and CDR2 is YFSETQ. J was trimmed by 4 bases and V by 4 bases; bases with no gene match: 11. In DNA form, the CDR3 reads TGCGCCAGCAGCCTCAGGTCGGGACAGGGGGCAAGCACTGAAGCTTTCTTT. It specifies CASSLRSGQGASTEAFF.

This clone was counted a few times. The chain employs TRBV30 and TRBJ1-5; D is ambiguous. V was clipped by 0 bases and J by 3 bases, with 9 bases between them. The CDR3 runs 14 residues. Per the germline V gene, CDR1 is GTSNPN and CDR2 is SVGIG (reference sequence). CDR3 amino acids: CAWSVGTVNQPQHF. For the CDR3, the DNA is TGTGCCTGGAGTGTTGGTACAGTCAATCAGCCCCAGCATTTT. Full variable domain (remainder filled in from reference TRBV30 and TRBJ1-5): SQTIHQWPATLVQPVGSPLSLECTVEGTSNPNLYWYRQAAGRGLQLLFYSVGIGQISSEVPQNLSASRPQDRQFILSSKKLLLSDSGFYLCAWSVGTVNQPQHFGDGTRLSIL.

The CDR3 sequence: CASSPDRYGYTF. The DNA for the CDR3 is TGTGCCAGCAGTCCAGACAGATATGGCTACACCTTC. This rearrangement joins TRBV12-3 or TRBV12-4 to TRBJ1-2; D might be TRBD1 (5 bases). V was cut by 5 bases and J by 5 bases, with 9 bases left in between. The CDR3 is 12 residues long.

This clone occurred once. The chain links TRBV19 to TRBJ1-5, with D uncertain. V dropped 0 bases and J dropped 4 bases, with 7 bases sitting between them. This CDR3 comprises 14 residues. Germline CDR1 and CDR2: LNHDA and SQIVND (reference sequence). The CDR3 sequence is CASSIETVNQPQHF. The CDR3 DNA reads TGTGCCAGTAGTATAGAAACAGTAAATCAGCCCCAGCATTTT.

V usage is TRBV9 and J usage is TRBJ1-1; D is uncertain. Trimming shortened V by 4 bases and J by 1 base, and 11 bases separated the two germline ends. Germline V CDR1 and CDR2: SGDLS, YYNGEE. The CDR3 is 14 amino acids. The CDR3 DNA is TGTGCCAGCAGCCCCCAGCCAGCGAACACTGAAGCTTTCTTT. The encoded protein is CASSPQPANTEAFF.

The chain is built from TRBV27 and TRBJ2-6, with D hard to call. The CDR3 runs 15 residues. V lost 5 bases, J lost 2 bases, and 10 bases lay in between. The germline V gene has CDR1 MNHEY and CDR2 SMNVEV (reference sequence). The CDR3 coding sequence is TGTGCCAGCAGTACCATTCATACTGGGGCCAACGTCCTGACTTTC. Residues: CASSTIHTGANVLTF.

The table lists this clone with a count of one. This sequence joins TRBV2 and TRBJ2-1; TRBD2 might be the D (6 bases). This CDR3 has 15 amino acids. The V end lost 4 bases, the J end lost 0 bases, and 10 bases lay between the germline ends. CDR1 is SNHLY, CDR2 FYNNEI, per germline. The chain's CDR3 is CASSVGGNSYNEQFF. The CDR3 coding sequence is TGTGCCAGCAGTGTGGGCGGGAACTCCTACAATGAGCAGTTCTTC.

This clone was picked up one time. This CDR3 reads CASSFGRTEAFF. The CDR3 region has the DNA TGTGCCAGCAGTTTCGGGAGGACTGAAGCTTTCTTT. This chain uses TRBV12-3 or TRBV12-4 with TRBJ1-1; D remains ambiguous. With 3 bases removed from V and 5 bases from J, the gap between germline ends came to 7 bases. The CDR3 is 12 amino acids.

The chain couples TRBV27 to TRBJ1-5; D unclear. Germline V CDR1 and CDR2: MNHEY, SMNVEV (reference sequence). V lost 2 bases to trimming and J lost 6 bases, with 5 bases between them. The CDR3 totals 12 residues. CDR3 protein: CASSLIGQPQHF. DNA of the CDR3: TGTGCCAGCAGTTTAATAGGTCAGCCCCAGCATTTT.

Written as DNA, the CDR3 is TGTGCCTGGGAGGGCCACAGGGCAGTTGGAGGAAACACCATATATTTT. Its protein is CAWEGHRAVGGNTIYF. V gene TRBV30 combines with J gene TRBJ1-3; D is possibly TRBD1 (6 bases). V dropped 5 bases and J dropped 4 bases, with 21 bases sitting between them. The CDR3 length is 16 residues. Germline V gene lookup returns CDR1 GTSNPN and CDR2 SVGIG (reference sequence).